The 16 T cell receptor beta chains presented below share a single source sample, sequenced in a study of glioma-infiltrating T cells (dated by TCRdb to 2015 to 2016). The sequencer was an Illumina MiSeq. TCR alpha and beta CDR3 regions were amplified with the iRepertoire nested amplicon-rescue multiplex PCR (arm-PCR) platform from RNA. Starting from the raw public reads, TCRdb applied fastp trimming at Q25, assembled clones with MiXCR and retained in-frame beta chains. Identical CDR3 protein sequences are pooled into one entry, listed with their most common genes and DNA. The sample data list 150,000 or so distinct CDR3 sequences, and around 40% of these were observed just once. The ten largest clones take up roughly 20% of the sample. The specimen sequenced was glioma tissue, nonneoplastic brain tissue, or PBMCs (not recorded which). The receptors shown here come from a human donor with low-grade glioma or glioblastoma, undergoing nonglioma brain surgery, or in good health (not recorded which).

The chain links TRBV10-3 to TRBJ2-3; D call uncertain. V dropped 7 bases and J dropped 1 base, with 9 bases sitting between them. CDR3 length: 13 residues. Germline assignment: CDR1 ENHRY and CDR2 SYGVKD. Here the CDR3 DNA reads TGTGCCATCAACTCCCTACGCACAGATACGCAGTATTTT. It specifies CAINSLRTDTQYF.

This clonotype was detected a few times. The chain is built from TRBV20-1 and TRBJ2-3, with TRBD2 matching 11 bases. V trimming: 6 bases; J trimming: 2 bases; junction bases outside the gene matches: 10. In germline, CDR1 is DFQATT, CDR2 SNEGSKA (reference sequence). This CDR3 is built from 16 residues. As DNA, the CDR3 is TGCAGTGCCTTTAGTACTAGCGGGGGTATCACAGATACGCAGTATTTT. This sequence encodes CSAFSTSGGITDTQYF.

This chain connects TRBV9 to TRBJ2-3, with D perhaps given as TRBD1 or TRBD2 (5 bases each). The germline V and J ends were trimmed by 3 bases and 14 bases, with 19 bases remaining between them. Germline V gene sequence: CDR1 SGDLS, CDR2 YYNGEE. The CDR3 has 13 amino acids. CDR3 amino acids: CASSGIQRGVPYF. The CDR3 DNA is TGTGCCAGCAGCGGGATCCAGAGGGGCGTCCCGTATTTT.

This sequence joins TRBV6-1 and TRBJ2-3, with TRBD2 identical over 12 bases. The CDR3 runs to 15 residues. The germline V gene encodes CDR1 MNHNS and CDR2 SASEGT. V dropped 7 bases and J dropped 5; count of bases not matched to a gene: 7. CDR3 in DNA: TGTGCCAGCAACCGACTAGCGGGAGCCATAGATACGCAGTATTTT. It encodes CASNRLAGAIDTQYF.

For this clonotype: One end of the junction varies from germline; a read error may be responsible. The DNA for the CDR3 is TGTGCCACCGGGGGTAGCGCGAACACCGGGGAGATGTTTTTT. It codes for CATGGSANTGEMFF. The chain links TRBV6-1 to TRBJ2-2; tentative D call: TRBD2 (6 bases). Germline CDR1 MNHNS, CDR2 SASEGT. The CDR3 runs 14 residues.

V usage is TRBV24-1 and J usage is TRBJ2-3; D possibly uses TRBD1 or TRBD2 (5 bases each). Germline loops: CDR1 KGHDR, CDR2 SFDVKD. The CDR3 has 14 amino acids. V dropped 9 bases and J dropped 3 bases, with 15 bases sitting between them. The CDR3 loop reads CATGSRERTDTQYF. In DNA form, the CDR3 reads TGTGCCACCGGTTCCAGGGAGAGAACAGATACGCAGTATTTT.

Comment on this clonotype: A much bigger clone sits one base away, suggesting this may be a read error. The chain uses TRBV6-5 and TRBJ1-5; D gene unclear. The CDR3 sequence is 14 residues long. Germline assignment: CDR1 MNHEY and CDR2 SVGAGI. CDR3 loop: CASTYLGSNQPQHF. CDR3 nucleotide sequence: TGTGCCAGCACTTACCTAGGCAGCAATCAGCCCCAGCATTTT.

The V gene is TRBV11-2, the J gene TRBJ2-5; 12 bases match TRBD2. The V and J ends lost 1 base and 6 bases, in that order; junction bases with no gene match: 3. Germline CDR1 is SGHAT and CDR2 is FQNNGV. This CDR3 comprises 15 residues. For the CDR3, the DNA is TGTGCCAGCAGCTTAGGACTAGCGGGAGTAAAGACCCAGTACTTC. It translates to CASSLGLAGVKTQYF. Based on the CDR3 plus reference TRBV11-2 and TRBJ2-5, the full variable domain is EAGVAQSPRYKIIEKRQSVAFWCNPISGHATLYWYQQILGQGPKLLIQFQNNGVVDDSQLPKDRFSAERLKGVDSTLKIQPAKLEDSAVYLCASSLGLAGVKTQYFGPGTRLLVL.

In its sample, this clonotype was seen many times. The chain has TRBV7-2 and TRBJ1-5, with 8 positions matching TRBD1. V was clipped by 5 bases and J by 4 bases; unmatched bases: 7. The germline CDR1 and CDR2 sequences are SGHTA and FQGNSA. The CDR3 is 15 residues long. In nucleotides, the CDR3 is TGTGCCAGCAGCCAAGGGACAGGAGCAAATCAGCCCCAGCATTTT. Amino acids: CASSQGTGANQPQHF.

The chain has TRBV6-2 or TRBV6-3 and TRBJ2-1, with TRBD1 matching over 8 bases. Unmatched junction bases numbered 4, after V lost 6 bases and J lost 6 bases. CDR3 length: 13 residues. CDR1 is MNHEY and CDR2 is SVGEGT in the germline V gene. CDR3 residues: CASSPTGGNEQFF. CDR3 DNA sequence: TGTGCCAGCAGCCCAACAGGGGGCAATGAGCAGTTCTTC.

Remarks on this clonotype: The conserved phenylalanine or tryptophan normally closing the CDR3 is absent here, so this likely arose from a read error. This rearrangement joins TRBV20-1 to TRBJ1-5; tentative D call: TRBD1 (5 bases). The CDR3 covers 15 residues. Looked up from germline, CDR1 is DFQATT and CDR2 is SNEGSKA (reference sequence). Trimming stripped 4 bases from V and 0 bases from J, with 13 bases between. CDR3 protein: CSATLSQGSNQPQHL. CDR3 nucleotide sequence: TGCAGTGCTACTTTGTCCCAGGGTAGCAATCAGCCCCAGCATCTT.

This clonotype was detected a few times. The rearrangement links TRBV19 to TRBJ1-2; D ambiguous. Looked up from germline, CDR1 is LNHDA and CDR2 is SQIVND (reference sequence). The CDR3 runs 13 residues. Deletions cut 0 bases from V and 7 bases from J, with 9 bases between. The CDR3 nucleotides read TGTGCCAGTAGTATAGATGCCCGGCGTGGCTACACCTTC. The encoded protein is CASSIDARRGYTF. The whole variable domain, remainder taken from reference TRBV19 and TRBJ1-2, is DGGITQSPKYLFRKEGQNVTLSCEQNLNHDAMYWYRQDPGQGLRLIYYSQIVNDFQKGDIAEGYSVSREKKESFPLTVTSAQKNPTAFYLCASSIDARRGYTFGSGTRLTVV.

This clonotype showed up just a few times. The chain combines TRBV27 with TRBJ1-1; weak D call: TRBD1 (5 bases). The V gene's germline CDR1 is MNHEY and CDR2 SMNVEV (reference sequence). The CDR3 loop spans 14 amino acids. V was cut by 5 bases and J by 11 bases, with 21 bases left in between. CDR3 in DNA: TGTGCCAGCAGTCCGCCGGGACTCCCCAAGGTTGCTTTCTTT. The encoded protein is CASSPPGLPKVAFF.

This clonotype was detected a few times. This chain links TRBV6-1 with TRBJ1-5; D unresolved. The CDR3 sequence is 15 residues long. Trimming took 2 bases from V and 0 from J, leaving 8 bases between them. The germline CDR1 and CDR2 sequences are MNHNS and SASEGT. The CDR3 DNA sequence: TGTGCCAGCAGTGAATTGTTACCTAGCAATCAGCCCCAGCATTTT. Residues: CASSELLPSNQPQHF.

This sequence joins TRBV6-1 and TRBJ1-3; TRBD1 might be the D (5 bases). CDR1 MNHNS and CDR2 SASEGT come from the germline V gene. V was clipped by 0 bases and J by 0 bases, with 6 bases between them. The CDR3 extends over 15 amino acids. CDR3 bases: TGTGCCAGCAGTGAAGCAGGGACCTCTGGAAACACCATATATTTT. Encoded protein: CASSEAGTSGNTIYF.

The chain has TRBV5-1 and TRBJ1-1; possible D gene TRBD1, 6 bases. This CDR3 has 14 residues. CDR1 and CDR2 from the germline V gene are SGHRS and YFSETQ. Trimming pared 4 bases from V and 0 bases from J, leaving 10 bases between. In DNA form, the CDR3 reads TGCGCCAGCAGCACCCGGACAGTGAACACTGAAGCTTTCTTT. Its protein is CASSTRTVNTEAFF.